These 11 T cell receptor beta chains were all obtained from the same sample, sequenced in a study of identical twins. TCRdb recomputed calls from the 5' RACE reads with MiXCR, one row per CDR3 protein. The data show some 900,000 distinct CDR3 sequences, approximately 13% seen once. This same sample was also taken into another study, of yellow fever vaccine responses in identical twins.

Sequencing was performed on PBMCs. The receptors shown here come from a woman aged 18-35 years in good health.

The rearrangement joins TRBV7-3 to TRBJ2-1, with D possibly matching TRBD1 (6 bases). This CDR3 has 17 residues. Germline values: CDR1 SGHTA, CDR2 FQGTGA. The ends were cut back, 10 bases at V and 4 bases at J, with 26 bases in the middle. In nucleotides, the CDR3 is TGTGCCATCAGTCCCCCCGCCGAGGGGGTCGGTTACAATGAGCAGTTCTTC. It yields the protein CAISPPAEGVGYNEQFF.

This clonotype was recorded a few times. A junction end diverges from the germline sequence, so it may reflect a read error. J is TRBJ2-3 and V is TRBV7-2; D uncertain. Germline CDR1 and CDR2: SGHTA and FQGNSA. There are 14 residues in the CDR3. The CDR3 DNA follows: TGTGCCAGCAGCTACCGTGGTAGCAGAGATACGCAGTATTTT. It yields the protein CASSYRGSRDTQYF.

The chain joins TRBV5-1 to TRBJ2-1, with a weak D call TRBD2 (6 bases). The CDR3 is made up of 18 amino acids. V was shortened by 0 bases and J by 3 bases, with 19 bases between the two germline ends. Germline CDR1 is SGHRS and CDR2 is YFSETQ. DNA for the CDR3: TGCGCCAGCAGCTTGGGTCGGTTACTAGCTGAAGACTACAATGAGCAGTTCTTC. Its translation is CASSLGRLLAEDYNEQFF. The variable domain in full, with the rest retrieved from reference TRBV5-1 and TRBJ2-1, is KAGVTQTPRYLIKTRGQQVTLSCSPISGHRSVSWYQQTPGQGLQFLFEYFSETQRNKGNFPGRFSGRQFSNSRSEMNVSTLELGDSALYLCASSLGRLLAEDYNEQFFGPGTRLTVL.

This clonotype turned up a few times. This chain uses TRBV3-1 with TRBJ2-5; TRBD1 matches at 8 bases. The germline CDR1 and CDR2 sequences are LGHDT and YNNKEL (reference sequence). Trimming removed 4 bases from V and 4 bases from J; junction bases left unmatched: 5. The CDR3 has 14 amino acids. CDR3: CASSPLGQGETQYF. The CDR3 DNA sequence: TGTGCCAGCAGCCCTCTAGGACAGGGAGAGACCCAGTACTTC.

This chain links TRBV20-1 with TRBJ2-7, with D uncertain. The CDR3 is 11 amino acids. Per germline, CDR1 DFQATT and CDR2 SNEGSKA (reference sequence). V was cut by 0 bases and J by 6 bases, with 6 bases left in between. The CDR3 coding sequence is TGCAGTGCTAGAGAGGGGTCCGAGCAGTACGTC. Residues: CSAREGSEQYV.

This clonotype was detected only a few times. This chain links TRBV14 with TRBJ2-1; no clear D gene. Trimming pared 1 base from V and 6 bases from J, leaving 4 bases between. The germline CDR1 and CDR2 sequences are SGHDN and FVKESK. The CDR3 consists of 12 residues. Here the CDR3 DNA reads TGTGCCAGCAGCCAAGTCATCAATGAGCAGTTCTTC. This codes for CASSQVINEQFF.

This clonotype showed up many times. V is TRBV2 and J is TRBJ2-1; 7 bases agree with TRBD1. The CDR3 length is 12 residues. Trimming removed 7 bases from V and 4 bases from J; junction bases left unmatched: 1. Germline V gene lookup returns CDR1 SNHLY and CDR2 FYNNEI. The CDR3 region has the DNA TGTGCCAGCAAGGGACAGTACAATGAGCAGTTCTTC. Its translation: CASKGQYNEQFF.

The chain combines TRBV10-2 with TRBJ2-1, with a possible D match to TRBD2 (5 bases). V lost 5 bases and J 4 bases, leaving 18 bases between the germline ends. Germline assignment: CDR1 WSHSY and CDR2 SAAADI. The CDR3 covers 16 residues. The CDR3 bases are TGCGCCAGCAGTTTTGGGTGGACCCCGGGGTACAATGAGCAGTTCTTC. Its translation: CASSFGWTPGYNEQFF.

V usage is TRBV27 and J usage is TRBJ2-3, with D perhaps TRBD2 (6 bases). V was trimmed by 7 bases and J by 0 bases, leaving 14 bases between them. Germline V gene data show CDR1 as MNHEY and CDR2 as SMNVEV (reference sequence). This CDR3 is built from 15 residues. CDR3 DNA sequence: TGTGCCAGCATGTCCCTTAGCGGTAGCACAGATACGCAGTATTTT. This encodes CASMSLSGSTDTQYF.

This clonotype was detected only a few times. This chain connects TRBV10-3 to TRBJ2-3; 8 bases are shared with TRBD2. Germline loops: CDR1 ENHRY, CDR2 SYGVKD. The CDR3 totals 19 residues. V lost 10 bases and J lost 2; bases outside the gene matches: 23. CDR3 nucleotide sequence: TGTGCCACCCGACAAACGGGGGCGGGAGGCCCCTCTCACACAGATACGCAGTATTTT. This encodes CATRQTGAGGPSHTDTQYF.

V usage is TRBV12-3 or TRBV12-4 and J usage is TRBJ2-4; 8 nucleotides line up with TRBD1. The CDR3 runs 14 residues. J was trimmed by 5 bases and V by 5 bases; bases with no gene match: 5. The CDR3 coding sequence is TGTGCCAGCAGTCGACCGGGACAGGAAAACATTCAGTACTTC. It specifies CASSRPGQENIQYF.